These 23 T cell receptor beta chains came from one sample sequenced in a study of T cell repertoires in cytomegalovirus infection. MiXCR was run by TCRdb on the reads, yielding one entry per CDR3 protein. The data hold hundreds of thousands of distinct CDR3 sequences, with approximately 40% observed a single time. No antigen is known for these receptors. Sequenced material: cultured PBMCs, taken from culture after CMV antigen stimulation. These receptors were obtained from a human donor in good health (CMV status not recorded). Some clones in this sample may be carry-over from other donors' samples.

The chain uses TRBV6-8 and TRBJ2-5, with no clear D. The germline CDR1 and CDR2 sequences are MNHGY and SAAAGT. V shed 7 bases and J shed 1 base, with 10 bases lying between them. CDR3 length: 13 amino acids. This CDR3 is CASKTASQETQYF. In DNA form, the CDR3 reads TGTGCCAGCAAAACGGCTAGCCAAGAGACCCAGTACTTC.

The gene calls are TRBV7-9 and TRBJ1-2; D is unresolved. Germline CDR1 SEHNR, CDR2 FQNEAQ (reference sequence). Trimming took off 5 bases at V and 2 bases at J, with 15 bases between the two ends. CDR3 length: 15 residues. CDR3 bases: TGTGCCAGCAGCCCGAGTTTTCCGGGGAACTATGGCTACACCTTC. Its translation is CASSPSFPGNYGYTF. Based on the CDR3 plus reference TRBV7-9 and TRBJ1-2, the full variable domain is DTGVSQNPRHKITKRGQNVTFRCDPISEHNRLYWYRQTLGQGPEFLTYFQNEAQLEKSRLLSDRFSAERPKGSFSTLEIQRTEQGDSAMYLCASSPSFPGNYGYTFGSGTRLTVV.

This clonotype was recorded once. This sequence joins TRBV4-1 and TRBJ1-5, with TRBD1 identical over 7 bases. This CDR3 contains 15 residues. V shed 4 bases, J shed 5 bases, and the junction held 8 bases outside the gene matches. Germline CDR1 and CDR2: MGHRA and YSYEKL. CDR3 coding DNA: TGCGCCAGCAGCCGGCGGACAGGCAAGGATCAGCCCCAGCATTTT. It encodes CASSRRTGKDQPQHF.

Here the CDR3 DNA reads TGTGCCAGTAGTGCGAGACTAGCGGGAGGAGAAGAGACCCAGTACTTC. This gives the protein CASSARLAGGEETQYF. V and J are TRBV19 and TRBJ2-5; 13 bases agree with TRBD2. CDR1 is LNHDA, CDR2 SQIVND, per germline (reference sequence). This CDR3 contains 16 residues. Germline trimming cut 5 bases from V and 3 bases from J; bases unmatched to any gene: 6.

The gene calls are TRBV27 and TRBJ2-1; 7 nucleotides line up with TRBD1. The V gene end was trimmed by 7 bases and the J gene end by 6 bases; junction bases not matched to a gene: 6. This CDR3 contains 13 residues. From germline, CDR1 is MNHEY and CDR2 SMNVEV (reference sequence). The CDR3 here is CASTTGTANEQFF. CDR3 DNA sequence: TGTGCCAGCACCACGGGGACAGCCAATGAGCAGTTCTTC.

The chain links TRBV12-3 or TRBV12-4 to TRBJ2-2; D may be TRBD1 (6 bases). This CDR3 region has 16 residues. Trimming took 4 bases from V and 6 from J, leaving 18 bases between them. The CDR3 reads CASSSGQRAGSGELFF. For the CDR3, the DNA is TGTGCCAGCAGTTCCGGACAGAGGGCAGGGTCCGGGGAGCTGTTTTTT.

This chain links TRBV29-1 with TRBJ2-1, with D maybe TRBD1 (5 bases). Germline V gives CDR1 SQVTM, CDR2 ANQGSEA. V was shortened by 3 bases and J by 3 bases, with 12 bases between the two germline ends. The CDR3 has 14 residues. DNA for the CDR3: TGCAGCGTTGATTCAGGCAGGGTCTACAATGAGCAGTTCTTC. Protein: CSVDSGRVYNEQFF.

V gene TRBV23-1 combines with J gene TRBJ2-2; D is ambiguous. TRBV23-1 is designated an ORF whose function remains uncertain. The CDR3 runs to 13 residues. Trimming pared 7 bases from V and 6 bases from J, leaving 12 bases between. As DNA, the CDR3 is TGCGCCAGCACCCATCAAAGTCCCGGGGAGCTGTTTTTT. Amino acids: CASTHQSPGELFF.

V usage is TRBV6-6 and J usage is TRBJ2-7, with D tentatively TRBD2 (5 bases). Germline CDR1 and CDR2: MNHNY and SVGAGI (reference sequence). The CDR3 runs to 14 residues. V gave up 2 bases and J gave up 0 bases, with 8 bases separating them. CDR3 region: CASSYEGFSYEQYF. The CDR3 nucleotides are TGTGCCAGCAGTTACGAGGGATTCTCCTACGAGCAGTACTTC.

This CDR3 is CASGDRDYSNQPQHF. The CDR3 DNA reads as TGTGCCAGCGGCGACAGGGATTATAGCAATCAGCCCCAGCATTTT. This rearrangement joins TRBV2 to TRBJ1-5, with TRBD1 matching over 7 bases. This CDR3 is 15 amino acids long. In germline, CDR1 is SNHLY, CDR2 FYNNEI. Trimming took 8 bases from V and 0 from J; bases not matched to a gene: 7.

The rearrangement links TRBV20-1 to TRBJ2-1; 12 bases line up with TRBD2. The ends lost 0 bases at V and 4 bases at J; junction bases unmatched: 4. The CDR3 contains 16 residues. CDR1 and CDR2 (germline): DFQATT, SNEGSKA (reference sequence). CDR3 amino acids: CSARDQGLAGYNEQFF. The CDR3 bases are TGCAGTGCTAGAGATCAGGGACTAGCGGGTTACAATGAGCAGTTCTTC.

The chain carries TRBV7-2 and TRBJ2-2; D gene unclear. The germline gives CDR1 SGHTA, CDR2 FQGNSA. Trimming pared 3 bases from V and 6 bases from J, leaving 11 bases between. The CDR3 spans 14 residues. The CDR3 sequence is CASSFAPRSGELFF. The CDR3 DNA sequence: TGTGCCAGCAGCTTTGCGCCTAGGTCCGGGGAGCTGTTTTTT.

This chain links TRBV11-2 with TRBJ1-2; 8 positions agree with TRBD1. The V gene's germline CDR1 is SGHAT and CDR2 FQNNGV. CDR3 length equals 14 residues. Trimming cost V 1 base and J 6 bases; bases outside gene matches: 4. The CDR3 region is CASSLAGQGHGYTF. The CDR3 region has the DNA TGTGCCAGCAGCTTAGCCGGACAGGGACATGGCTACACCTTC.

This sequence joins TRBV11-2 and TRBJ2-7; 8 bases match TRBD1. The CDR3 is made up of 15 amino acids. CDR1 is SGHAT and CDR2 is FQNNGV in the germline V gene. Germline trimming cut 1 base from V and 3 bases from J; bases unmatched to any gene: 5. CDR3 region: CASSLAGQGYYEQYF. The CDR3 DNA reads as TGTGCCAGCAGCTTAGCCGGACAGGGTTACTACGAGCAGTACTTC.

The gene calls are TRBV18 and TRBJ1-2, with TRBD1 matching over 7 bases. Germline V CDR1 and CDR2: KGHSH, LQKENI. The V gene end was trimmed by 0 bases and the J gene end by 3 bases; junction bases not matched to a gene: 13. This CDR3 is built from 18 residues. The CDR3 DNA follows: TGTGCCAGCTCACCACCGGGCGTCGGAGGGGGCTCAGACTATGGCTACACCTTC. Its protein is CASSPPGVGGGSDYGYTF.

This clonotype has a handful of counts. This chain connects TRBV7-9 to TRBJ2-5, with D perhaps matching TRBD1 or TRBD2 (6 bases each). V was trimmed by 6 bases and J by 11 bases, leaving 16 bases between them. The CDR3 runs to 12 residues. Germline assignment: CDR1 SEHNR and CDR2 FQNEAQ (reference sequence). CDR3 coding DNA: TGTGCCAGCAGACGACAGGAGGGTGTACAGTACTTC. Its translation is CASRRQEGVQYF.

This chain connects TRBV20-1 to TRBJ2-3; D tentatively reads TRBD1 or TRBD2 (5 bases each). The V gene's germline CDR1 is DFQATT and CDR2 SNEGSKA (reference sequence). Deletions cut 3 bases from V and 3 bases from J, with 25 bases between. CDR3 length: 18 amino acids. The CDR3 DNA is TGCAGTGCTAGTGGACCGGGACCCACCGTGGGGCCAACAGATACGCAGTATTTT. Translated, it gives CSASGPGPTVGPTDTQYF.

This clonotype appeared a few times. The chain has TRBV20-1 and TRBJ2-7, with 8 bases that match TRBD2. With V trimmed by 3 bases and J by 6 bases, 13 bases remained unmatched. The CDR3 covers 15 residues. Germline V gene lookup returns CDR1 DFQATT and CDR2 SNEGSKA (reference sequence). The CDR3 region is CSASFSQRESREQYF. The CDR3 DNA is TGCAGTGCTAGCTTTAGCCAGCGGGAGAGCCGCGAGCAGTACTTC.

The J gene is TRBJ2-3, the V gene TRBV7-2; tentatively, D is TRBD1 (6 bases). Germline assignment: CDR1 SGHTA and CDR2 FQGNSA. V lost 2 bases, J lost 5 bases, and 11 bases lay in between. There are 14 residues in the CDR3. This CDR3 reads CASSLNPGVDTQYF. In DNA form, the CDR3 reads TGTGCCAGCAGCTTAAACCCAGGGGTAGATACGCAGTATTTT.

There are many counts of this clonotype. The CDR3 spells CASSPRAGGDTQYF. The CDR3 nucleotides are TGTGCCAGCAGCCCGCGGGCGGGAGGAGATACGCAGTATTTT. The genes are TRBV7-2 and TRBJ2-3; 8 bases are a match to TRBD2. CDR3 length equals 14 residues. Germline V gives CDR1 SGHTA, CDR2 FQGNSA. Trimming at V came to 5 bases and at J to 5 bases, leaving 6 bases not matched to a gene. Looking up the rest from reference TRBV7-2 and TRBJ2-3 gives the full variable domain: GAGVSQSPSNKVTEKGKDVELRCDPISGHTALYWYRQSLGQGLEFLIYFQGNSAPDKSGLPSDRFSAERTGGSVSTLTIQRTQQEDSAVYLCASSPRAGGDTQYFGPGTRLTVL.

The rearrangement uses TRBV9 and TRBJ2-2; 11 bases match TRBD2. V shed 0 bases and J 1 base; nucleotides not matched to a gene: 5. The length of the CDR3 is 18 residues. Germline CDR1 SGDLS, CDR2 YYNGEE. The DNA of the CDR3 is TGTGCCAGCAGCGTAGCTGAGCTAGCGGGGGGGAACACCGGGGAGCTGTTTTTT. It translates to CASSVAELAGGNTGELFF.

V is TRBV6-1 and J is TRBJ2-5; TRBD1 might be the D (6 bases). V was pared by 4 bases and J by 1 base, with 7 bases between. The germline V gene has CDR1 MNHNS and CDR2 SASEGT. The CDR3 spans 13 residues. The CDR3 DNA is TGTGCCAGCAGTGGGGGGCTCCAAGAGACCCAGTACTTC. Translating gives CASSGGLQETQYF.

The genes are TRBV6-5 and TRBJ2-7, with 7 bases lining up with TRBD1. CDR1 and CDR2 (germline): MNHEY, SVGAGI. CDR3 size: 14 residues. J lost 2 bases, V lost 4 bases, and 5 bases had no gene match. The CDR3 DNA reads as TGTGCCAGCAGTTCGCTGACAGGGCCCTACGAGCAGTACTTC. This encodes CASSSLTGPYEQYF.